This T cell receptor beta chain was sequenced for a study of PD-1 blockade in classical Hodgkin lymphoma. The CDR3 length is 15 residues. Germline values: CDR1 ENHRY, CDR2 SYGVKD. Trimming removed 3 bases from V and 4 bases from J; junction bases left unmatched: 8. In every patient, relapse followed autologous stem cell transplantation, while exposure to brentuximab vedotin differed. Clones were sequenced by immunoSEQ multiplex PCR, and TCRdb holds only the in-frame ones, with some missing. This sample has about 34,000 clones; 76% occur once, and the top ten carry approximately 15%. The receptor's source is a human donor with classical Hodgkin lymphoma. The chain combines TRBV10-3 with TRBJ2-7, with 8 bases that match TRBD1. The sequencing used peripheral blood mononuclear cells (PBMCs), collected before the second cycle of nivolumab. The CDR3 reads CAISDGDRKGYEQYF. The CDR3 nucleotides read TGTGCCATCAGTGATGGGGACAGGAAAGGGTACGAGCAGTACTTC.